These T cell receptor beta chains were read from a single sample in a study of CD8+ T cells in alopecia areata. Clones were read by immunoSEQ multiplex PCR, and TCRdb kept only the in-frame ones, dropping some. In the table there are roughly 190,000 clones, roughly three fifths of which are singletons. Sequenced material: CD4+ T cells sorted from blood, taken at week 4, from a patient treated with tofacitinib. These receptors were collected from a human donor with alopecia areata. CDR3s include the opening cysteine and the closing phenylalanine or tryptophan. The D gene is left open where the match is weak. Size is stated for part of the rows, as once, few or many counts, or as a class when the clone is expanded.

v_call	j_call	d_call	clone_size	cdr3_aa	cdr3_nt
TRBV29-1	TRBJ2-3	TRBD2	NA	CSAPKGGGSRDTQYF	TGCAGCGCCCCGAAGGGCGGGGGGTCCCGAGATACGCAGTATTTT
TRBV7-3	TRBJ2-2	NA	NA	CASSNRVAGELFF	TGTGCCAGCAGCAACAGGGTTGCCGGGGAGCTGTTTTTT
TRBV5-1	TRBJ1-3	NA	NA	CASSSGPGDTIYF	TGCGCCAGCAGCAGCGGACCGGGGGACACCATATATTTT
TRBV27	TRBJ1-5	NA	NA	CASSLRYSNQPQHF	TGTGCCAGCAGTTTACGTTATAGCAATCAGCCCCAGCATTTT
TRBV29-1	TRBJ1-1	TRBD1	NA	CSGDRGPEAFF	TGCAGCGGAGACAGGGGCCCTGAAGCTTTCTTT
TRBV29-1	TRBJ2-7	NA	few	CSVVRGFEQYF	TGCAGCGTTGTTCGGGGGTTCGAGCAGTACTTC
TRBV7-2	TRBJ1-6	NA	few	CASSASAAQTPLHF	TGTGCCAGCAGCGCCTCAGCGGCCCAAACACCCCTCCACTTT
TRBV4-2	TRBJ2-7	TRBD2	NA	CASSQVVTGGPEEQYF	TGTGCCAGCAGCCAAGTAGTGACGGGGGGGCCGGAAGAGCAGTACTTC
TRBV29-1	TRBJ2-7	NA	NA	CSVALARYEQYF	TGCAGCGTTGCTCTGGCGAGGTACGAGCAGTACTTC
TRBV29-1	TRBJ1-2	TRBD1	NA	CSVEEGTGRGGYTF	TGCAGCGTTGAAGAGGGGACAGGTCGGGGCGGCTACACCTTC
TRBV29-1	TRBJ2-1	TRBD2	NA	CSVVRIAGGYNEQFF	TGCAGCGTTGTTCGGATAGCGGGGGGTTACAATGAGCAGTTCTTC
TRBV23-1	TRBJ2-7	NA	once	CASSQHRGSSYEQYF	TGCGCCAGCAGTCAACATCGGGGTAGCTCCTACGAGCAGTACTTC
TRBV21-1	TRBJ2-2	NA	few	CASSKVSRGLSRHTGELFF	TGTGCCAGCAGCAAAGTCAGCAGGGGGCTAAGTCGTCACACCGGGGAGCTGTTTTTT
TRBV6-1	TRBJ1-5	TRBD1	NA	CASSEDRGRNQPQHF	TGTGCCAGCAGTGAAGACAGGGGTCGGAATCAGCCCCAGCATTTT
TRBV9	TRBJ2-1	NA	NA	CASTGSPLGDEQFF	TGTGCCAGCACCGGTAGTCCCTTAGGCGATGAGCAGTTCTTC
TRBV27	TRBJ2-3	TRBD2	NA	CASTRTSGGAMVDTQYF	TGTGCCAGCACCCGGACTAGCGGGGGGGCCATGGTAGATACGCAGTATTTT
TRBV19	TRBJ1-5	NA	NA	CASSTTLFGLRNQPQHF	TGTGCCAGTAGTACCACCTTATTCGGGCTCCGCAATCAGCCCCAGCATTTT
TRBV7-9	TRBJ2-5	NA	NA	CASSFSGQQETQYF	TGTGCCAGCAGCTTTAGCGGACAGCAAGAGACCCAGTACTTC
TRBV5-6	TRBJ1-6	TRBD1	NA	CASSLAGQGISPLHF	TGTGCCAGCAGCTTGGCAGGACAGGGGATTTCACCCCTCCACTTT
TRBV28	TRBJ2-1	TRBD2	NA	CASSGGGLAGGNEQFF	TGTGCCAGCAGTGGAGGAGGGCTAGCGGGGGGCAATGAGCAGTTCTTC
TRBV7-2	TRBJ2-2	NA	NA	CASSRKGTGELFF	TGTGCCAGCAGCCGAAAGGGGACCGGGGAGCTGTTTTTT
TRBV2	TRBJ1-1	NA	NA	CASSASTEAFF	TGTGCCAGCAGTGCCTCCACTGAAGCTTTCTTT
TRBV29-1	TRBJ1-1	NA	NA	CSVRDPNTEAFF	TGCAGCGTCCGGGACCCTAACACTGAAGCTTTCTTT
TRBV28	TRBJ2-7	NA	few	CASSFRGIPYF	TGTGCCAGCAGTTTTCGGGGGATCCCGTACTTC
TRBV4-2	TRBJ2-5	NA	once	CASSQGREETQYF	TGTGCCAGCAGCCAAGGACGGGAAGAGACCCAGTACTTC
TRBV6-6	TRBJ1-5	NA	NA	CASSPVGSNQPQHF	TGTGCCAGCAGCCCTGTGGGGAGCAATCAGCCCCAGCATTTT
TRBV9	TRBJ2-1	NA	NA	CASSVAGRASEQFF	TGTGCCAGCAGCGTAGCAGGCAGGGCGAGTGAGCAGTTCTTC
TRBV5-1	TRBJ1-2	NA	NA	CASSLVGGRYGYTF	TGCGCCAGCAGCTTGGTGGGCGGCAGATATGGCTACACCTTC
TRBV7-2	TRBJ1-1	NA	few	CASSPDWGNTEAFF	TGTGCCAGCAGCCCCGATTGGGGGAACACTGAAGCTTTCTTT
TRBV25-1	TRBJ1-3	NA	NA	CASSEVVSVDTIYF	TGTGCCAGCAGTGAGGTTGTATCGGTGGACACCATATATTTT
TRBV29-1	TRBJ2-5	TRBD1	NA	CSVAGQAQETQYF	TGCAGCGTTGCGGGACAGGCTCAAGAGACCCAGTACTTC
TRBV7-9	TRBJ1-2	TRBD1	NA	CASSLPGQGGYTF	TGTGCCAGCAGCTTACCTGGACAGGGCGGCTACACCTTC
TRBV27	TRBJ2-1	TRBD2	NA	CASSPRGGHNEQFF	TGTGCCAGCAGTCCGCGGGGGGGCCACAATGAGCAGTTCTTC
TRBV7-7	TRBJ2-5	TRBD2	NA	CASSLIASGVQETQYF	TGTGCTAGCAGCTTAATCGCTAGCGGGGTACAAGAGACCCAGTACTTC
TRBV19	TRBJ1-1	NA	few	CASRILLGTINTEAFF	TGTGCCAGTAGAATTCTCCTCGGGACAATAAACACTGAAGCTTTCTTT
TRBV23-1	TRBJ1-3	TRBD1	few	CASSHRTGRPLFGNTIYF	TGCGCCAGCAGTCATAGGACAGGCCGCCCTCTTTTCGGAAACACCATATATTTT
TRBV7-9	TRBJ2-7	TRBD1	few	CASSVRTGTYEQYF	TGTGCCAGCAGCGTGCGGACAGGAACCTACGAGCAGTACTTC
TRBV20-1	TRBJ1-1	TRBD1	NA	CSAYGTGRNFF	TGCAGTGCTTATGGGACAGGGAGAAATTTCTTT
TRBV29-1	TRBJ2-3	NA	NA	CSVEGGGQGTDTQYF	TGCAGCGTTGAAGGGGGGGGACAGGGCACAGATACGCAGTATTTT
TRBV4-2	TRBJ1-1	NA	NA	CASSQNTGFEAFF	TGTGCCAGCAGCCAAAATACAGGTTTCGAAGCTTTCTTT
TRBV5-1	TRBJ2-2	NA	NA	CASSPDPIKMNTGELFF	TGCGCCAGCAGCCCGGACCCGATTAAAATGAACACCGGGGAGCTGTTTTTT
TRBV30	TRBJ2-1	TRBD2	NA	CAWSAMTSGGAWEQFF	TGTGCCTGGAGTGCCATGACTAGCGGGGGGGCTTGGGAGCAGTTCTTC
TRBV2	TRBJ2-2	TRBD1	NA	CASSRQGEGELFF	TGTGCCAGCAGTCGACAGGGCGAGGGGGAGCTGTTTTTT
TRBV29-1	TRBJ2-5	NA	NA	CSVEGVGGGEQYF	TGCAGCGTTGAAGGGGTCGGGGGTGGAGAGCAGTACTTC
TRBV5-1	TRBJ2-6	NA	NA	CASSTRQTGANVLTF	TGCGCCAGCAGCACTCGACAGACTGGGGCCAACGTCCTGACTTTC
TRBV29-1	TRBJ2-2	TRBD1	few	CSVRTGGTGELFF	TGCAGCGTTCGGACAGGGGGCACCGGGGAGCTGTTTTTT
TRBV6-5	TRBJ1-6	NA	once	CASRRQGGSNSPLHF	TGTGCCAGCCGCCGTCAGGGAGGGTCGAATTCACCCCTCCACTTT